This entry is about one T cell receptor beta chain. V shed 3 bases, J shed 5 bases, and the junction held 6 bases outside the gene matches. CDR1 LNHDA and CDR2 SQIVND come from the germline V gene (reference sequence). The CDR3 has 15 amino acids. Original processing methods: Scientists estimated how many nucleated cells there were by amplifying reference gene primers. Method: immunoSEQ multiplex PCR; TCRdb's copy keeps in-frame clones and lacks some. V and J calls and clone size are copied from that table; D and trimming were computed from the DNA. The repertoire holds about 55,000 clones, with about 84% as singletons. The data were taken from a study of blood T cell repertoires in COVID-19. About the research overall: Some COVID-19 samples were acute and others convalescent; all came from the United States, Italy and Spain. T cells, B-cell-depleted T cells, or PBMCs supplied cDNA or gDNA.

The receptor comes from a woman older than 75 with acute or convalescent COVID-19. The sequencing input was peripheral blood. This chain connects TRBV19 to TRBJ2-5; 10 bases agree with TRBD2. Written as DNA, the CDR3 is TGTGCCAGTAGTATTAAGCGGGGGGGCTGGGAGACCCAGTACTTC. It is translated as CASSIKRGGWETQYF.